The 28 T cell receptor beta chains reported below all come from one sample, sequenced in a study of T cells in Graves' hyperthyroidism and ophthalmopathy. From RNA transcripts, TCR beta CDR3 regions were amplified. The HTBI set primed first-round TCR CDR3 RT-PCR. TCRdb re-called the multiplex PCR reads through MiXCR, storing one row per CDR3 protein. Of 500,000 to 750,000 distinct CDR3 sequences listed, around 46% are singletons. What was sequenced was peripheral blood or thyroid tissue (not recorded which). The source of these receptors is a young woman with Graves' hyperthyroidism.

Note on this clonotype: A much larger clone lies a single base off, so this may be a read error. The CDR3 here is CSAERDSPYEQNF. DNA for the CDR3: TGCAGTGCTGAGCGGGACTCTCCCTACGAGCAGAACTTC. The chain has TRBV20-1 and TRBJ2-7, with 7 bases that match TRBD2. The CDR3 has 13 amino acids. Germline V gene data show CDR1 as DFQATT and CDR2 as SNEGSKA (reference sequence).

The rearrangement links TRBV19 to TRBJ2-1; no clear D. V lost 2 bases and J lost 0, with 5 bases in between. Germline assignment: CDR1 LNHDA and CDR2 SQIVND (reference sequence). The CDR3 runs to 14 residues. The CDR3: CASSIWSSYNEQFF. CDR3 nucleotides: TGTGCCAGTAGTATATGGAGCTCCTACAATGAGCAGTTCTTC.

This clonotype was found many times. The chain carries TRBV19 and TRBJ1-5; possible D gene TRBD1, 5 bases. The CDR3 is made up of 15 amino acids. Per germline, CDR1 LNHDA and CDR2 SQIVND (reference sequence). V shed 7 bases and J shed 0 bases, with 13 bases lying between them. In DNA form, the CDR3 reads TGTGCCAGTACCGACAGTGGGAGTAGCAATCAGCCCCAGCATTTT. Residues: CASTDSGSSNQPQHF.

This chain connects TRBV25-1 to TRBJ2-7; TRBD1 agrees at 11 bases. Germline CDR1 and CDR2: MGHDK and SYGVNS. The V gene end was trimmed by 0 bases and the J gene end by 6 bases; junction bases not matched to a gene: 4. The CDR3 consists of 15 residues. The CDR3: CASSEYGTGGGEQYF. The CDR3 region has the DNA TGTGCCAGCAGTGAATACGGGACAGGGGGGGGCGAGCAGTACTTC.

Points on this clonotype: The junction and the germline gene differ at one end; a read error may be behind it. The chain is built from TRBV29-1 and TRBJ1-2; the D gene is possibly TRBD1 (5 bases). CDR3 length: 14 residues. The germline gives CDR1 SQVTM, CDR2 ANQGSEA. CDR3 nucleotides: TGCAGCGTTGATCAGGGTATGAACACTAAGGCTTGGGCCTTC. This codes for CSVDQGMNTKAWAF.

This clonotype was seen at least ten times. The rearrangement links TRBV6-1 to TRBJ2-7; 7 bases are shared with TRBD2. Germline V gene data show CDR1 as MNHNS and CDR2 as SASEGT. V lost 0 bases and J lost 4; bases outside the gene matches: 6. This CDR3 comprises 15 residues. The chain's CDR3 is CASSEAPSGGYEQYF. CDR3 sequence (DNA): TGTGCCAGCAGTGAAGCGCCTAGCGGCGGTTACGAGCAGTACTTC.

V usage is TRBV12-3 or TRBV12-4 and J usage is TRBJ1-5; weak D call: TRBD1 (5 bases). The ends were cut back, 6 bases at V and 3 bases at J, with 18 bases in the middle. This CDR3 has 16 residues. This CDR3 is CASSREGSEANQPQHF. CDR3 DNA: TGTGCCAGCAGCAGGGAAGGATCGGAGGCCAATCAGCCCCAGCATTTT.

CDR3 sequence: CASRTSGAGFDEQYF. The DNA of the CDR3 is TGCGCCAGCAGGACTAGCGGAGCGGGCTTTGACGAGCAGTACTTC. The rearrangement joins TRBV10-2 to TRBJ2-7; 9 nucleotides match TRBD2. The V gene end was trimmed by 6 bases and the J gene end by 5 bases; junction bases not matched to a gene: 11. The CDR3 covers 15 residues. Germline CDR1 WSHSY, CDR2 SAAADI.

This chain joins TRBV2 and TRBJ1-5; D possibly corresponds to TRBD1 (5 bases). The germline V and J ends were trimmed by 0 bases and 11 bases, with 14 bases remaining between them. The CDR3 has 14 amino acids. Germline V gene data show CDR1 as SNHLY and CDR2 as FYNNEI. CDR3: CASSEAWGGETQHF. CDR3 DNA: TGTGCCAGCAGTGAAGCGTGGGGGGGGGAGACCCAGCATTTT. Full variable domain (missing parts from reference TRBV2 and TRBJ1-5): EPEVTQTPSHQVTQMGQEVILRCVPISNHLYFYWYRQILGQKVEFLVSFYNNEISEKSEIFDDQFSVERPDGSNFTLKIRSTKLEDSAMYFCASSEAWGGETQHFGDGTRLSIL.

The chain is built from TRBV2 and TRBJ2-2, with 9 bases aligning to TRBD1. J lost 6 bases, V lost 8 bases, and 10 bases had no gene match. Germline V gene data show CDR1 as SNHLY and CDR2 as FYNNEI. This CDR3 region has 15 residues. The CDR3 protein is CASSSTGGDAGELFF. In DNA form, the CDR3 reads TGTGCCAGCTCCTCGACAGGGGGGGACGCCGGGGAGCTGTTTTTT.

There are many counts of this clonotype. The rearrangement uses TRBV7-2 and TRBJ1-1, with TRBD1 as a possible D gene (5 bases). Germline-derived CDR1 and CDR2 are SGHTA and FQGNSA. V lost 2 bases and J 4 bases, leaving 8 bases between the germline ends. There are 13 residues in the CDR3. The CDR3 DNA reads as TGTGCCAGCAGCTTAAAGGGGTCCACTGAAGCTTTCTTT. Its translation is CASSLKGSTEAFF.

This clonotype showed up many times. The CDR3 DNA sequence: TGTGCCATCACCGGACCCTCCTACGAGCAGTACTTC. Translating it yields CAITGPSYEQYF. The V call is TRBV6-1, the J call TRBJ2-7; D unclear. Germline V gene lookup returns CDR1 MNHNS and CDR2 SASEGT. V was cut by 10 bases and J by 0 bases, with 10 bases left in between. The CDR3 runs 12 residues.

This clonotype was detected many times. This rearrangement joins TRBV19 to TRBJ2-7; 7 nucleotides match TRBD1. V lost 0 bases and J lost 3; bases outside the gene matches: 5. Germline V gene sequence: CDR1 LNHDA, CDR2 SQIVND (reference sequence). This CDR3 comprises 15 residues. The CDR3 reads CASSIEQGRSYEQYF. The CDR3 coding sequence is TGTGCCAGTAGTATAGAACAGGGGCGCAGCTACGAGCAGTACTTC.

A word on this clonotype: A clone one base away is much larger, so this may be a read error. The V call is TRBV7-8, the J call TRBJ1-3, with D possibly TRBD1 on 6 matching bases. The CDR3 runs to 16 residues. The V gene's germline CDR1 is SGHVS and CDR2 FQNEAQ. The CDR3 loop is CASSFQTGNSGNIIYF. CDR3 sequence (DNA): TGTGCCAGCAGCTTTCAGACAGGAAACTCTGGAAACATCATATATTTT.

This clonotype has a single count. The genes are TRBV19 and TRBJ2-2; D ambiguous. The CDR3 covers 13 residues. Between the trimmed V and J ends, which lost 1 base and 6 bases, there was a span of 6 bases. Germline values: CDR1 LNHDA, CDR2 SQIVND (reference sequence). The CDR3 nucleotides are TGTGCCAGTAGTATAGGCCGGTCCGGGGAGCTGTTTTTT. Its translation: CASSIGRSGELFF.

Here the CDR3 reads CASSSRLAGWYEQYF. The CDR3 region has the DNA TGTGCCAGCAGCTCAAGACTAGCGGGATGGTACGAGCAGTACTTC. This rearrangement joins TRBV7-6 to TRBJ2-7; TRBD2 aligns across 11 bases. Germline assignment: CDR1 SGHVS and CDR2 FNYEAQ. The CDR3 contains 15 residues. The ends lost 4 bases at V and 4 bases at J; junction bases unmatched: 6.

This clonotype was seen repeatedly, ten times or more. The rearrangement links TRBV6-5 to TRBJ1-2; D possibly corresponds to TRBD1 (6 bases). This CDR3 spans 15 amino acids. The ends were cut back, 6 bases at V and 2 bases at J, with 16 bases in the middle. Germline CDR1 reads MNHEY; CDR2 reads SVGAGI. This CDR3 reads CASSRHGGANYGYTF. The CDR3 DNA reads TGTGCCAGCAGCCGGCATGGGGGGGCCAACTATGGCTACACCTTC.

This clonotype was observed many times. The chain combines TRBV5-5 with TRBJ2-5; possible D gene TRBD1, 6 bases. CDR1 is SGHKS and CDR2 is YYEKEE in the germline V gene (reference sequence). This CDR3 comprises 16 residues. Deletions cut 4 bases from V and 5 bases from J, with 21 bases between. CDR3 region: CASSGGRTAFFETQYF. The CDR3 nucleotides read TGTGCCAGCAGCGGGGGCAGGACAGCGTTTTTCGAGACCCAGTACTTC.

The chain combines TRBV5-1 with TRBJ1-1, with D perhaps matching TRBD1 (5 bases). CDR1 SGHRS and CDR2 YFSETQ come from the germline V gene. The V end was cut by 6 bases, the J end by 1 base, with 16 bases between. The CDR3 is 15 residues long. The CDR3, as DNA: TGCGCCAGCAACCGAGACGGGGGGAAGAACACTGAAGCTTTCTTT. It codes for CASNRDGGKNTEAFF.

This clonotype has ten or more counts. The CDR3: CASSSTANTEAFF. CDR3 bases: TGTGCCAGCAGCTCGACAGCTAACACTGAAGCTTTCTTT. The chain recombines TRBV12-3 or TRBV12-4 with TRBJ1-1, with D possibly being TRBD1 (5 bases). Deletions cut 6 bases from V and 2 bases from J, with 10 bases between. CDR3 size: 13 residues.

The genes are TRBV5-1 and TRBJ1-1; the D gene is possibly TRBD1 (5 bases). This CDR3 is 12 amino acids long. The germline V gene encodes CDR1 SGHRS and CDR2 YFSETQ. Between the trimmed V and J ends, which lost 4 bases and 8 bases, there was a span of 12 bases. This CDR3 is CASSHETEEAFF. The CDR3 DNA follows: TGCGCCAGCAGCCACGAGACAGAGGAAGCTTTCTTT. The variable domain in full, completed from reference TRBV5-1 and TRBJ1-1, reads KAGVTQTPRYLIKTRGQQVTLSCSPISGHRSVSWYQQTPGQGLQFLFEYFSETQRNKGNFPGRFSGRQFSNSRSEMNVSTLELGDSALYLCASSHETEEAFFGQGTRLTVV.

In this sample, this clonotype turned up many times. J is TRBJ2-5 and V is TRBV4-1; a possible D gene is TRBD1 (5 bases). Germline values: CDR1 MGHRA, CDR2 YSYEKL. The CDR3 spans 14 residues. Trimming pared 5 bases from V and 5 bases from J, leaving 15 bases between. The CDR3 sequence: CASSIRQIMETQYF. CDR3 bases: TGCGCCAGCAGCATCCGACAGATTATGGAGACCCAGTACTTC.

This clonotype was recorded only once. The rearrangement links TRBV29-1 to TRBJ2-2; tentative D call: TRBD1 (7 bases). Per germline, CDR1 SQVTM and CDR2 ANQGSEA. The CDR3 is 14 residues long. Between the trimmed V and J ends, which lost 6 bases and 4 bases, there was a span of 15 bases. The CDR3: CSVQDRRGTGELFF. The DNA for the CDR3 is TGCAGCGTGCAGGACAGGAGGGGCACCGGGGAGCTGTTTTTT.

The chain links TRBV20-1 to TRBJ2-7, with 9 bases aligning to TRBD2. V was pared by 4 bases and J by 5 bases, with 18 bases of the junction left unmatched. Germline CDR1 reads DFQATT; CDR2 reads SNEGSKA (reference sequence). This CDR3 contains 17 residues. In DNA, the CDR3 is TGCAGTGCTATTAGCGGGAGATCCGGTATGGGCCTTGACGAGCAGTACTTC. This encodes CSAISGRSGMGLDEQYF.

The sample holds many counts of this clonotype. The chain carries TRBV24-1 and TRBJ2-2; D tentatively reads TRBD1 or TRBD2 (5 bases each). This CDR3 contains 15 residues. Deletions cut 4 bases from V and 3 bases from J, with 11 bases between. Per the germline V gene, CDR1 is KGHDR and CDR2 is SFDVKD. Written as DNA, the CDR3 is TGTGCCACCAGTGAACTGGGACGAGACACCGGGGAGCTGTTTTTT. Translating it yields CATSELGRDTGELFF.

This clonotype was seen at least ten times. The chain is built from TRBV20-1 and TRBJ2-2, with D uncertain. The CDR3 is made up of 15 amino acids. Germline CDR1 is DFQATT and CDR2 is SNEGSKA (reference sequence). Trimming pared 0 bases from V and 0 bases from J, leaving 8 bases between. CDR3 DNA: TGCAGTGCTAGAGATTTCACAGCGAACACCGGGGAGCTGTTTTTT. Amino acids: CSARDFTANTGELFF.

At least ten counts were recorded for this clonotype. CDR3 DNA sequence: TGTGCCAGCAGTTGGCTAGCGGGAAACGAGCAGTACTTC. It codes for CASSWLAGNEQYF. The J gene is TRBJ2-7, the V gene TRBV12-3 or TRBV12-4; TRBD2 agrees at 9 bases. The CDR3 covers 13 residues. Trimming at V came to 4 bases and at J to 5 bases, leaving 3 bases not matched to a gene.

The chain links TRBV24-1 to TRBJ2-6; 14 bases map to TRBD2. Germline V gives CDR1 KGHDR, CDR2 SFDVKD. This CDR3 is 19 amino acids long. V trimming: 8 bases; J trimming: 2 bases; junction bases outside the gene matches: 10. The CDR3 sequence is CATKPGTSGSSTGANVLTF. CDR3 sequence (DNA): TGTGCCACCAAGCCCGGGACTAGCGGGAGTAGTACTGGGGCCAACGTCCTGACTTTC.